These 13 T cell receptor beta chains share one sample of origin, sequenced in a study of shared clonotypes between healthy human individuals. The method was immunoSEQ multiplex PCR; TCRdb's version includes in-frame clones alone and lacks a portion of them. The table lists 2 million to 2.5 million clones, 95% of them singletons. The sample was naive CD4+ T cells sorted from blood. Specified subset: CD45RA+ positively selected. The source is a man aged 18 to 29 in good health.

V usage is TRBV7-9 and J usage is TRBJ2-5, with D uncertain. The CDR3 consists of 13 residues. Trimming pared 2 bases from V and 5 bases from J, leaving 9 bases between. Per germline, CDR1 SEHNR and CDR2 FQNEAQ (reference sequence). The CDR3 loop reads CASSLSGKETQYF. The CDR3 coding sequence is TGTGCCAGCAGCTTATCTGGGAAGGAGACCCAGTACTTC. The full variable domain, completed using reference TRBV7-9 and TRBJ2-5, is DTGVSQNPRHKITKRGQNVTFRCDPISEHNRLYWYRQTLGQGPEFLTYFQNEAQLEKSRLLSDRFSAERPKGSFSTLEIQRTEQGDSAMYLCASSLSGKETQYFGPGTRLLVL.

This chain's CDR3 is CASSKNNPPGGYTF. CDR3 nucleotides: TGTGCCAGCAGTAAAAACAATCCCCCCGGGGGCTACACCTTC. The chain employs TRBV6-5 and TRBJ1-2, with unresolved D. The length of the CDR3 is 14 residues. Trimming shortened V by 5 bases and J by 8 bases, and 18 bases separated the two germline ends. Germline lookup yields CDR1 MNHEY and CDR2 SVGAGI.

The V gene is TRBV27, the J gene TRBJ1-5; D possibly corresponds to TRBD1 (5 bases). Looked up from germline, CDR1 is MNHEY and CDR2 is SMNVEV (reference sequence). V was trimmed by 5 bases and J by 0 bases, leaving 17 bases between them. The CDR3 runs to 17 residues. The CDR3 region has the DNA TGTGCCAGCAGTCACCTTCGCGGGGCCGATAGCAATCAGCCCCAGCATTTT. This encodes CASSHLRGADSNQPQHF.

The chain links TRBV6-5 to TRBJ1-6, with 9 bases lining up with TRBD1. The CDR3 has 14 amino acids. Per germline, CDR1 MNHEY and CDR2 SVGAGI. Losses at the gene ends were 8 bases for V and 9 bases for J; bases not matched to a gene: 8. As DNA, the CDR3 is TGTGCCAGCCGACCGGGACAGGGACCTTCACCCCTCCACTTT. This translates into CASRPGQGPSPLHF.

The chain employs TRBV9 and TRBJ1-1; 7 positions match TRBD1. CDR1 is SGDLS and CDR2 is YYNGEE in the germline V gene. The CDR3 contains 15 residues. The J segment lost 8 bases and the V segment lost 5 bases, leaving 15 bases of the junction unmatched. Here the CDR3 reads CASRKGDSSTLEAFF. CDR3 DNA: TGTGCCAGCAGAAAAGGGGACAGCAGTACTTTAGAAGCTTTCTTT.

J is TRBJ2-1 and V is TRBV4-3; TRBD1 agrees at 8 bases. The germline V gene has CDR1 LGHNA and CDR2 YSLEER. J was trimmed by 14 bases and V by 0 bases; bases with no gene match: 6. The CDR3 contains 13 residues. The CDR3 coding sequence is TGCGCCAGCAGCCAAGAGACAGGGGATCCAGAGTTCTTC. It yields the protein CASSQETGDPEFF.

As regards this clone: Different DNA sequences within this sample yield the same CDR3. The rearrangement links TRBV18 to TRBJ1-4, with TRBD1 identical over 8 bases. CDR3 length: 13 amino acids. The trim removed 4 bases at V and 6 bases at J, leaving 1 base unmatched. The germline CDR1 and CDR2 sequences are KGHSH and LQKENI. The CDR3: CASSRGQDEKLFF. Here the CDR3 DNA reads TGTGCCAGCTCACGGGGACAGGATGAAAAACTGTTTTTT.

The chain uses TRBV13 and TRBJ2-7; 9 bases match TRBD1. Germline-derived CDR1 and CDR2 are PRHDT and FYEKMQ (reference sequence). V trimming: 5 bases; J trimming: 3 bases; junction bases outside the gene matches: 11. This CDR3 is 16 amino acids long. The chain's CDR3 is CASSTHRTGDNYEQYF. The CDR3 DNA sequence: TGTGCCAGCAGCACCCATCGGACAGGGGATAACTACGAGCAGTACTTC. Variable domain in full (rest from reference TRBV13 and TRBJ2-7): AAGVIQSPRHLIKEKRETATLKCYPIPRHDTVYWYQQGPGQDPQFLISFYEKMQSDKGSIPDRFSAQQFSDYHSELNMSSLELGDSALYFCASSTHRTGDNYEQYFGPGTRLTVT.

This clone was recorded a few times. The chain recombines TRBV6-5 with TRBJ1-6; 7 bases line up with TRBD1. V trimming: 6 bases; J trimming: 3 bases; junction bases outside the gene matches: 5. The CDR3 spans 15 residues. Germline-derived CDR1 and CDR2 are MNHEY and SVGAGI. The CDR3 reads CASRPGQDYNSPLHF. DNA for the CDR3: TGTGCCAGCAGACCCGGACAGGACTATAATTCACCCCTCCACTTT.

Comment on this clone: The same CDR3 is also encoded by other DNA sequences in this sample. The genes are TRBV5-4 and TRBJ2-7, with 11 bases lining up with TRBD2. The CDR3 is 15 amino acids. V shed 4 bases and J 2 bases; nucleotides not matched to a gene: 5. Germline CDR1 reads SGHNT; CDR2 reads YYREEE (reference sequence). The CDR3 DNA sequence: TGTGCCAGCAGCACCGGACTAGCGGGTCCCTACGAGCAGTACTTC. This encodes CASSTGLAGPYEQYF.

The CDR3 loop is CAISVTTSGSDEQFF. Written as DNA, the CDR3 is TGTGCCATCAGTGTTACGACTAGCGGGAGTGATGAGCAGTTCTTC. This chain joins TRBV10-3 and TRBJ2-1; 12 bases fit TRBD2. V trimming: 4 bases; J trimming: 8 bases; junction bases outside the gene matches: 6. There are 15 residues in the CDR3. The germline gives CDR1 ENHRY, CDR2 SYGVKD.

In its sample, this clone was seen once. The chain couples TRBV28 to TRBJ1-5; D might be TRBD1 (5 bases). The V end was cut by 4 bases, the J end by 4 bases, with 11 bases between. The CDR3 length is 14 residues. The germline V gene has CDR1 MDHEN and CDR2 SYDVKM. DNA of the CDR3: TGTGCCAGCAGTTCATTTTCAGGGAATCAGCCCCAGCATTTT. Translating gives CASSSFSGNQPQHF.

V and J are TRBV6-1 and TRBJ2-1, with 11 bases lining up with TRBD2. The CDR3 totals 16 residues. Germline assignment: CDR1 MNHNS and CDR2 SASEGT. The V and J ends lost 2 bases and 6 bases, in that order; junction bases with no gene match: 6. As DNA, the CDR3 is TGTGCCAGCAGTGAAAGTGTAGCGGGGGGGTCCAATGAGCAGTTCTTC. Translating gives CASSESVAGGSNEQFF.